One sample yielded the 24 T cell receptor beta chains listed below, sequenced in a study of cytomegalovirus exposure and HLA in healthy donors. Primers included in the PCR were 60 Vbeta and 13 Jbeta primers. Measured with immunoSEQ multiplex PCR; TCRdb has only the in-frame clones, and not every one. The listing contains around 50,000 clones. Sequenced input: PBMCs. These receptors were obtained from a male donor in good health and CMV-seronegative.

This chain connects TRBV5-1 to TRBJ1-1; D ambiguous. CDR3 length: 14 residues. V lost 2 bases and J lost 2, with 10 bases in between. From germline, CDR1 is SGHRS and CDR2 YFSETQ. The CDR3 DNA follows: TGCGCCAGCAGCTTACTTTTCGTAAACACTGAAGCTTTCTTT. Amino acids: CASSLLFVNTEAFF.

V is TRBV5-1 and J is TRBJ2-7; D might be TRBD1 (5 bases). Trimming stripped 4 bases from V and 1 base from J, with 9 bases between. In germline, CDR1 is SGHRS, CDR2 YFSETQ. This CDR3 spans 13 amino acids. Written as DNA, the CDR3 is TGCGCCAGCAGCCAGGGTCCGTCCTACGAGCAGTACTTC. Protein sequence: CASSQGPSYEQYF.

The rearrangement links TRBV13 to TRBJ1-2, with TRBD1 identical over 7 bases. The CDR3 is made up of 13 amino acids. Unmatched junction bases numbered 4, after V lost 5 bases and J lost 4 bases. Germline CDR1 is PRHDT and CDR2 is FYEKMQ (reference sequence). This chain's CDR3 is CASSETGVYGYTF. The CDR3 DNA reads TGTGCCAGCAGCGAAACAGGGGTCTATGGCTACACCTTC.

This chain connects TRBV29-1 to TRBJ1-2; perhaps TRBD1 as D (5 bases). This CDR3 has 12 residues. The V end was cut by 1 base, the J end by 7 bases, with 10 bases between. In germline, CDR1 is SQVTM, CDR2 ANQGSEA. CDR3: CSVEGQGGGYTF. CDR3 coding DNA: TGCAGCGTTGAAGGTCAGGGTGGTGGCTACACCTTC.

The rearrangement uses TRBV27 and TRBJ1-2, with 12 bases fitting TRBD1. The CDR3 length is 19 residues. Losses at the gene ends were 4 bases for V and 7 bases for J; bases not matched to a gene: 19. Germline V lookup: CDR1 MNHEY, CDR2 SMNVEV (reference sequence). The CDR3 DNA sequence: TGTGCCAGCAGTTCACTCGACCGGGACAGGGGGCGCAGGTTGGTTGGCTACACCTTC. Its translation: CASSSLDRDRGRRLVGYTF.

The chain couples TRBV25-1 to TRBJ2-7, with D possibly TRBD1 on 5 matching bases. The V end was cut by 2 bases, the J end by 0 bases, with 5 bases between. Germline V lookup: CDR1 MGHDK, CDR2 SYGVNS. This CDR3 is 13 amino acids long. The CDR3 DNA is TGTGCCAGCAGTGAAGGACACTCCTACGAGCAGTACTTC. Translated: CASSEGHSYEQYF.

In DNA, the CDR3 is TGTGCAACAACCGAGGTGGACAGGCTGAGACGAGAAGCTTTCTTT. Its protein is CATTEVDRLRREAFF. This rearrangement joins TRBV30 to TRBJ1-1, with 7 bases fitting TRBD1. Germline CDR1 and CDR2: GTSNPN and SVGIG (reference sequence). There are 15 residues in the CDR3.

V and J are TRBV6-6 and TRBJ1-1, with D hard to call. The CDR3 consists of 15 residues. Germline-derived CDR1 and CDR2 are MNHNY and SVGAGI (reference sequence). Trimming removed 0 bases from V and 0 bases from J, with 8 bases in between. CDR3 loop: CASSYSELVNTEAFF. The CDR3 DNA sequence: TGTGCCAGCAGTTACTCAGAACTGGTGAACACTGAAGCTTTCTTT.

V usage is TRBV11-3 and J usage is TRBJ2-1; 11 nucleotides match TRBD1. This CDR3 region has 17 residues. The V segment lost 3 bases and the J segment 6 bases; nucleotides outside the gene matches: 10. Germline CDR1 and CDR2: SGHNT and YENEEA. The CDR3 bases are TGTGCCAGCAGCTTGGGGCGTGGGACAGGGGGAGGCAATGAGCAGTTCTTC. Protein sequence: CASSLGRGTGGGNEQFF.

The J gene is TRBJ1-5, the V gene TRBV25-1; D not certain. Germline V CDR1 and CDR2: MGHDK, SYGVNS. The CDR3 loop spans 13 amino acids. V shed 3 bases and J shed 5 bases, with 8 bases lying between them. DNA of the CDR3: TGTGCCAGCAGTGATCAGGAGGATCAGCCCCAGCATTTT. Translated, it gives CASSDQEDQPQHF.

The chain recombines TRBV27 with TRBJ2-7, with TRBD1 matching 10 bases. The germline V gene encodes CDR1 MNHEY and CDR2 SMNVEV (reference sequence). Trimming removed 5 bases from V and 1 base from J; junction bases left unmatched: 8. The CDR3 length is 16 residues. The CDR3 spells CASSVGDRGLSYEQYF. DNA for the CDR3: TGTGCCAGCAGTGTAGGGGACAGGGGCTTGTCCTACGAGCAGTACTTC.

This chain uses TRBV27 with TRBJ1-1; D is undetermined. The CDR3 has 13 amino acids. The V gene's germline CDR1 is MNHEY and CDR2 SMNVEV (reference sequence). The V gene lost 2 bases and the J gene lost 11 bases, with 15 bases spanning the gap. The CDR3 DNA reads as TGTGCCAGCAGTTTAATGTCCAGTCCCAAGGCTTTCTTT. It yields the protein CASSLMSSPKAFF.

A word on this clone: One end of the junction varies from germline; a read error may be responsible. The V call is TRBV6-1, the J call TRBJ2-7; perhaps TRBD1 as D (5 bases). Germline values: CDR1 MNHNS, CDR2 SASEGT. The CDR3 covers 13 residues. The CDR3 protein is CGSRITGRYEQYF. The CDR3 DNA reads as TGTGGCAGCAGAATTACAGGACGCTACGAGCAGTACTTC.

The chain uses TRBV30 and TRBJ2-1; D possibly corresponds to TRBD2 (6 bases). The germline V and J ends were trimmed by 4 bases and 5 bases, with 18 bases remaining between them. CDR3 size: 15 residues. CDR1 and CDR2 from the germline V gene are GTSNPN and SVGIG (reference sequence). CDR3 residues: CAWIDFGGSDNEQFF. CDR3 bases: TGTGCCTGGATAGATTTCGGGGGTTCCGACAATGAGCAGTTCTTC.

V is TRBV27 and J is TRBJ1-1; possibly TRBD1 for D (6 bases). The ends were cut back, 6 bases at V and 4 bases at J, with 12 bases in the middle. Per germline, CDR1 MNHEY and CDR2 SMNVEV (reference sequence). This CDR3 has 13 residues. CDR3 sequence (DNA): TGTGCCAGCAGCCCGAGCAGGGGCACTGAAGCTTTCTTT. This codes for CASSPSRGTEAFF.

This chain connects TRBV6-5 to TRBJ1-2; 8 bases fit TRBD1. The CDR3 sequence is 15 residues long. V lost 6 bases to trimming and J lost 4 bases; unmatched junction nucleotides: 10. CDR1 MNHEY and CDR2 SVGAGI come from the germline V gene. For the CDR3, the DNA is TGTGCCAGCAGACCCAGGGGGCGCCGCAGCTATGGCTACACCTTC. Residues: CASRPRGRRSYGYTF.

This chain connects TRBV6-4 to TRBJ2-1; 7 positions match TRBD1. Germline V gives CDR1 MRHNA, CDR2 SNTAGT. The CDR3 runs to 13 residues. The V gene end was trimmed by 6 bases and the J gene end by 6 bases; junction bases not matched to a gene: 5. CDR3: CASSEQGINEQFF. The CDR3 DNA follows: TGTGCCAGCAGCGAACAGGGGATCAATGAGCAGTTCTTC.

The gene calls are TRBV27 and TRBJ1-5; 7 bases are shared with TRBD1. This CDR3 contains 14 residues. The germline CDR1 and CDR2 sequences are MNHEY and SMNVEV (reference sequence). J lost 2 bases, V lost 6 bases, and 4 bases had no gene match. The chain's CDR3 is CASRNTGGNQPQHF. DNA for the CDR3: TGTGCCAGCAGGAATACAGGGGGCAATCAGCCCCAGCATTTT.

The CDR3 is CASSRVQGDYGYTF. CDR3 nucleotide sequence: TGCGCCAGCAGCCGCGTACAGGGGGACTATGGCTACACCTTC. This chain uses TRBV4-1 with TRBJ1-2, with 8 nucleotides matching TRBD1. Germline assignment: CDR1 MGHRA and CDR2 YSYEKL. With 4 bases clipped from V and 3 bases from J, the junction kept 4 bases outside the gene matches. This CDR3 is built from 14 residues.

This rearrangement joins TRBV19 to TRBJ1-2, with D perhaps TRBD1 (5 bases). Trimming removed 2 bases from V and 2 bases from J, with 9 bases in between. This CDR3 has 14 residues. Germline lookup yields CDR1 LNHDA and CDR2 SQIVND (reference sequence). CDR3: CASSITDNNYGYTF. The CDR3 DNA reads as TGTGCCAGTAGTATAACGGACAACAACTATGGCTACACCTTC.

CDR3 sequence reads: CASSQVSRGLYEQYF. The CDR3 region has the DNA TGCGCCAGCAGCCAAGTTTCGCGGGGGCTCTACGAGCAGTACTTC. This rearrangement joins TRBV4-1 to TRBJ2-7; D perhaps matches TRBD2 (7 bases). The germline V and J ends were trimmed by 1 base and 3 bases, with 13 bases remaining between them. Germline values: CDR1 MGHRA, CDR2 YSYEKL. The CDR3 spans 15 residues.

The rearrangement uses TRBV6-5 and TRBJ1-5; the D gene is possibly TRBD1 (6 bases). Germline V gene sequence: CDR1 MNHEY, CDR2 SVGAGI. The CDR3 extends over 14 amino acids. V was pared by 6 bases and J by 4 bases, with 13 bases between. This chain's CDR3 is CASSDRTANQPQHF. The CDR3 DNA sequence: TGTGCCAGCAGCGATAGGACAGCAAATCAGCCCCAGCATTTT.

J is TRBJ2-5 and V is TRBV18; D is possibly TRBD2 (5 bases). Trimming pared 6 bases from V and 2 bases from J, leaving 13 bases between. The CDR3 has 14 amino acids. The germline V gene has CDR1 KGHSH and CDR2 LQKENI. The CDR3 nucleotides are TGTGCCAGCTCCCGTCAAGGCGGGCAAGAGACCCAGTACTTC. Translating it yields CASSRQGGQETQYF.

Concerning this clone: The same CDR3 can be traced to other DNA sequences in this sample. The chain joins TRBV5-4 to TRBJ1-1; 8 nucleotides align to TRBD1. Per the germline V gene, CDR1 is SGHNT and CDR2 is YYREEE (reference sequence). The trim removed 4 bases at V and 4 bases at J, leaving 3 bases unmatched. The CDR3 sequence is 13 residues long. CDR3 sequence: CASSLDRGTEAFF. The DNA for the CDR3 is TGTGCCAGCAGCCTAGACAGGGGCACTGAAGCTTTCTTT.